This TCR beta chain appears in the sequencing data of a study of brain T cells in children with intractable seizures. Trimming left V 5 bases short and J 7 bases short, with 18 bases between. In germline, CDR1 is SGHDN, CDR2 FVKESK. The CDR3 runs 15 residues. As concerns this clone: Its antigen is currently unknown.

Findings of the study overall: HCMV serostatus was not known, and viral specificity came from CDR3 similarity only. Pre- and post-surgery blood differed in depth, so pre-surgery absences may be undersampling.

Only cases whose brain tissue showed the highest T cell transcript signatures were sequenced. Pre-surgery treatment included at least one anti-epileptic drug. Produced via immunoSEQ multiplex PCR; TCRdb's table is partial and in-frame only. The sample holds 65,000 to 85,000 clones, about 92% seen once. This chain joins TRBV14 and TRBJ2-1, with TRBD1 as a possible D gene (8 bases). This receptor was taken from a boy under two years old with tuberous sclerosis and intractable seizures. This specimen consisted of peripheral blood, obtained at surgery. The chain's CDR3 is CASSTQGARGNEQFF. In DNA, the CDR3 is TGTGCCAGCAGCACCCAGGGGGCGCGGGGGAATGAGCAGTTCTTC.